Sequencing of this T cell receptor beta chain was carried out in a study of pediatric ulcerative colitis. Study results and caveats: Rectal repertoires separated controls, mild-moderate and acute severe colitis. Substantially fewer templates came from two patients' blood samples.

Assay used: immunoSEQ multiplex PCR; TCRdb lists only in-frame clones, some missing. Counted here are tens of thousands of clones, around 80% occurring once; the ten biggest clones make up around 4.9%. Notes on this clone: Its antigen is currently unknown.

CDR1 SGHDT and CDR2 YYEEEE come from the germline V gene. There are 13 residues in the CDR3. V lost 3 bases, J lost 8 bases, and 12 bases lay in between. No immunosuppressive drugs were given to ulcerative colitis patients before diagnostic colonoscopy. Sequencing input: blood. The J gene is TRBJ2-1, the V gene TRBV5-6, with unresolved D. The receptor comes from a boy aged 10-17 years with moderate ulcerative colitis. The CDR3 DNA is TGTGCCAGCAGCTATACAACCGAGGATGAGCAGTTCTTC. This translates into CASSYTTEDEQFF.